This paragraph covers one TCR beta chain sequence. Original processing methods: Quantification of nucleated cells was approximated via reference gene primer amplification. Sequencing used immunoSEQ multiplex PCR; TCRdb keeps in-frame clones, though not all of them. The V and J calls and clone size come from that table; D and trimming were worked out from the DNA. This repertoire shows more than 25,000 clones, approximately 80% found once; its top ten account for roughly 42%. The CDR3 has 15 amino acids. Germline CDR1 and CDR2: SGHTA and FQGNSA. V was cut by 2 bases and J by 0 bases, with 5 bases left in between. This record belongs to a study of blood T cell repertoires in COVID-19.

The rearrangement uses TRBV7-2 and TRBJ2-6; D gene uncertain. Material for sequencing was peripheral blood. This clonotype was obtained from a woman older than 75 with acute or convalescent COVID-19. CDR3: CASSLLRSGANVLTF. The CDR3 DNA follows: TGTGCCAGCAGCTTACTGCGCTCTGGGGCCAACGTCCTGACTTTC.